The rows below give T cell receptor beta chains drawn from one sample of a study of blood T cell repertoires in COVID-19. Assay: immunoSEQ multiplex PCR; the TCRdb copy retains only in-frame clones and omits some. Of approximately 350,000 clones in the sample, roughly nine tenths were seen once. Sequences were obtained from PBMCs or T cells enriched from blood (not recorded which). The source of these receptors is a man aged 18 to 30 who had recovered from COVID-19. The CDR3 runs from the conserved cysteine through the conserved F or W. A D gene is named only where the DNA matches it firmly. Some rows mark clone size as missing; the rest say once, few, many or name a class of expanded clone.

j_call,clone_size,cdr3_length,v_call,d_call,cdr3_aa,cdr3_nt
TRBJ2-1,NA,11,TRBV24-1,NA,CATRYRNEQFF,TGTGCCACCAGGTATAGAAATGAGCAGTTCTTC
TRBJ1-2,NA,15,TRBV5-6,TRBD1,CASSTDTGGPYGYTF,TGTGCCAGCAGCACTGATACAGGGGGCCCTTATGGCTACACCTTC
TRBJ1-6,NA,19,TRBV6-1,TRBD1,CASSESGTGKSSYNSPLHF,TGTGCCAGCAGTGAGAGTGGGACAGGGAAGAGCTCCTATAATTCACCCCTCCACTTT
TRBJ2-1,few,14,TRBV7-9,TRBD2,CASSFGTSGNEQFF,TGTGCCAGCAGCTTCGGGACTAGCGGCAATGAGCAGTTCTTC
TRBJ2-3,NA,15,TRBV5-4,NA,CASSPRGAGKDTQYF,TGTGCCAGCAGCCCACGGGGGGCAGGAAAAGATACGCAGTATTTT
TRBJ1-1,NA,14,TRBV3-1/TRBV3-2,NA,CASSQVEGNTEAFF,TGTGCCAGCAGCCAAGTCGAGGGGAACACTGAAGCTTTCTTT
TRBJ1-2,NA,14,TRBV5-1,TRBD1,CATSPGTGKYGYTF,TGCGCCACCTCTCCCGGGACAGGGAAGTATGGCTACACCTTC
TRBJ1-3,NA,16,TRBV4-1,NA,CASSQDNAGSGNTIYF,TGCGCCAGCAGCCAAGATAACGCGGGGTCTGGAAACACCATATATTTT
TRBJ1-6,NA,15,TRBV6-5,TRBD1,CASRRGQAYNSPLHF,TGTGCCAGCAGGAGGGGGCAGGCCTATAATTCACCCCTCCACTTT
TRBJ1-6,NA,15,TRBV6-5,TRBD1,CASIQDRGRNSPLHF,TGTGCCAGCATCCAGGACAGGGGGCGGAATTCACCCCTCCACTTT
TRBJ1-3,NA,15,TRBV7-8,TRBD1,CASSLKGQLSDTIYF,TGTGCCAGCAGCTTAAAGGGACAGCTCTCGGACACCATATATTTT
TRBJ1-6,NA,14,TRBV28,TRBD1,CASSRGTESSPLHF,TGTGCCAGCAGTCGAGGGACAGAGAGTTCACCCCTCCACTTT
TRBJ1-2,once,15,TRBV25-1,NA,CASSEYGALNYGYTF,TGTGCCAGCAGTGAATATGGGGCCCTTAACTATGGCTACACCTTC
TRBJ1-2,NA,14,TRBV5-1,NA,CASSLAGDNYGYTF,TGCGCCAGCAGCTTGGCGGGAGATAACTATGGCTACACCTTC
TRBJ2-7,NA,14,TRBV11-2,TRBD1,CASSSPGQGSEQYF,TGTGCCAGCAGCTCGCCGGGACAGGGTTCCGAGCAGTACTTC
TRBJ2-1,NA,13,TRBV11-3,TRBD2,CASSISGSDEQFF,TGTGCCAGCAGCATTAGCGGGAGCGATGAGCAGTTCTTC
TRBJ1-1,NA,13,TRBV7-2,TRBD1,CASSYWDTGEAFF,TGTGCCAGCAGTTACTGGGACACAGGGGAGGCTTTCTTT
TRBJ2-3,NA,16,TRBV7-9,NA,CASSLGDGTSTDTQYF,TGTGCCAGCAGCTTAGGGGACGGGACTAGCACAGATACGCAGTATTTT
TRBJ2-7,once,14,TRBV11-2,NA,CASSLETVSYEQYF,TGTGCCAGCAGCTTAGAGACAGTCTCCTACGAGCAGTACTTC
TRBJ1-2,NA,15,TRBV7-8,TRBD1,CASSYWDRGGGGYTF,TGTGCCAGCAGTTATTGGGACAGGGGAGGAGGAGGCTACACCTTC
TRBJ2-3,once,14,TRBV6-4,TRBD1,CASSATGFTDTQYF,TGTGCCAGCAGTGCGACAGGGTTTACAGATACGCAGTATTTT
TRBJ1-4,once,13,TRBV5-1,TRBD1,CASSFTGEEKLFF,TGCGCCAGCAGCTTTACAGGGGAAGAAAAACTGTTTTTT
TRBJ2-1,NA,14,TRBV30,NA,CAWIGDPRPNEQFF,TGTGCCTGGATAGGAGACCCGAGACCCAATGAGCAGTTCTTC
TRBJ1-4,once,12,TRBV6-5,NA,CASTTAREKLFF,TGTGCCAGCACGACGGCCAGGGAAAAACTGTTTTTT
TRBJ2-7,NA,12,TRBV2,NA,CASRMESYEQYF,TGTGCCAGCAGAATGGAGAGCTACGAGCAGTACTTC
TRBJ1-4,NA,16,TRBV4-1,NA,CASSQSPDRHNEKLFF,TGCGCCAGCAGCCAAAGCCCAGACAGACATAATGAAAAACTGTTTTTT
TRBJ1-1,NA,13,TRBV6-5,NA,CASRGVGNTEAFF,TGTGCCAGCAGAGGAGTGGGGAACACTGAAGCTTTCTTT
TRBJ1-4,once,15,TRBV2,TRBD1,CASSKGQEANEKLFF,TGTGCCAGCAGCAAAGGACAGGAGGCTAATGAAAAACTGTTTTTT
TRBJ1-1,NA,14,TRBV7-2,NA,CASSQTRGDTEAFF,TGTGCCAGCAGCCAAACACGGGGAGACACTGAAGCTTTCTTT
TRBJ1-1,NA,18,TRBV30,TRBD1,CAWRWDRGRRRLNTEAFF,TGTGCCTGGAGGTGGGACAGGGGGCGTAGGAGATTGAACACTGAAGCTTTCTTT
TRBJ2-7,NA,14,TRBV2,TRBD1,CASRSGTGIYEQYF,TGTGCCAGCAGGTCCGGGACAGGGATTTACGAGCAGTACTTC
TRBJ1-2,NA,12,TRBV12-3/TRBV12-4,NA,CASSLTAYGYTF,TGTGCCAGCAGTTTAACAGCCTATGGCTACACCTTC
TRBJ2-5,NA,14,TRBV3-1/TRBV3-2,TRBD2,CASSRTSGQETQYF,TGTGCCAGCAGCCGGACTAGCGGGCAAGAGACCCAGTACTTC
TRBJ1-6,NA,14,TRBV28,TRBD1,CASSSGQAYSPLHF,TGTGCCAGCAGTTCCGGACAGGCTTATTCACCCCTCCACTTT
TRBJ1-3,NA,19,TRBV7-8,TRBD1,CASSLDFGTGGRSGNTIYF,TGTGCCAGCAGCTTAGATTTTGGGACAGGGGGCCGATCTGGAAACACCATATATTTT
TRBJ1-5,NA,16,TRBV7-9,TRBD1,CASSPGGPTTNQPQHF,TGTGCCAGCAGCCCAGGGGGCCCGACTACTAATCAGCCCCAGCATTTT
TRBJ2-1,NA,14,TRBV5-1,NA,CASTKEDGYNEQFF,TGCGCCAGCACCAAGGAGGACGGCTACAATGAGCAGTTCTTC
TRBJ1-2,NA,15,TRBV6-5,NA,CASSGRVYVDYGYTF,TGTGCCAGCAGCGGCAGGGTCTACGTGGACTATGGCTACACCTTC
TRBJ1-5,NA,15,TRBV28,NA,CASSLNPGGNQPQHF,TGTGCCAGCAGTTTAAATCCAGGGGGCAATCAGCCCCAGCATTTT
TRBJ2-5,NA,15,TRBV4-1,TRBD2,CASSPVRTRGQTQYF,TGCGCCAGCAGCCCGGTACGGACTAGAGGGCAGACCCAGTACTTC
TRBJ2-1,NA,15,TRBV5-8,TRBD2,CASSSSSGGFYEQFF,TGTGCCAGCAGCTCCTCTAGCGGGGGCTTTTATGAGCAGTTCTTC
TRBJ2-5,NA,16,TRBV6-1,TRBD2,CASSEALAGVRETQYF,TGTGCCAGCAGTGAAGCGCTAGCGGGAGTTAGAGAGACCCAGTACTTC
TRBJ2-7,NA,16,TRBV6-2/TRBV6-3,TRBD2,CASSYWSGKTSYEQYF,TGTGCCAGCAGTTACTGGAGCGGGAAGACTTCCTACGAGCAGTACTTC
TRBJ2-3,NA,17,TRBV5-1,TRBD2,CASSPGLALGRTDTQYF,TGCGCCAGCAGCCCTGGACTAGCGTTGGGGAGGACAGATACGCAGTATTTT
TRBJ2-4,NA,13,TRBV29-1,NA,CSAGGTGENIQYF,TGCAGCGCGGGTGGCACAGGCGAAAACATTCAGTACTTC
TRBJ2-7,NA,15,TRBV5-6,NA,CASSPRDTSPGEQYF,TGTGCCAGCAGCCCCCGGGACACCTCTCCAGGCGAGCAGTACTTC
TRBJ1-5,NA,15,TRBV6-6,TRBD1,CASSLIQGDRQPQHF,TGTGCCAGCAGCCTGATACAGGGGGACCGTCAGCCCCAGCATTTT
TRBJ2-2,NA,15,TRBV11-3,TRBD2,CASSPGGGRTGELFF,TGTGCCAGCAGCCCAGGCGGGGGGAGAACCGGGGAGCTGTTTTTT
TRBJ2-3,NA,16,TRBV7-8,TRBD2,CASSLVPAGDPDTQYF,TGTGCCAGCAGCTTAGTTCCAGCGGGAGACCCAGATACGCAGTATTTT
TRBJ1-4,NA,16,TRBV19,TRBD1,CASSVGAAGGGEKLFF,TGTGCCAGTAGTGTAGGGGCGGCAGGGGGAGGCGAAAAACTGTTTTTT
TRBJ1-2,NA,15,TRBV6-5,TRBD1,CASSLQGAGNDGYTF,TGTGCCAGCAGTTTGCAGGGGGCGGGTAATGATGGCTACACCTTC